Reported below is one T cell receptor beta chain. What it binds is unknown. This record comes from a study of shared clonotypes between healthy human individuals. The deep-level immunoSEQ assay was used. Generated by immunoSEQ multiplex PCR, the TCRdb table keeps only in-frame clones and is missing some. The sample has approximately 600,000 clones; around 95% are singletons. Study observations and caveats: Generation of non-shared clonotypes was less probable than generation of clonotypes shared by all four donors. Larger richness was generally estimated for naive than memory subsets.

CD45RO-negative cells were positively selected for CCR7, leaving out terminally differentiated effector memory CD45RA+ cells. The origin of this receptor is a woman in her twenties or thirties in good health. Sample: naive CD8+ T cells sorted from blood.

This CDR3 reads CASSPSGTSGRNGEQYF. The CDR3 DNA reads TGTGCCAGCAGCCCGTCCGGGACTAGCGGGAGGAATGGCGAGCAGTACTTC. The J gene is TRBJ2-7, the V gene TRBV9; 15 nucleotides line up with TRBD2. The germline V gene has CDR1 SGDLS and CDR2 YYNGEE. With 4 bases clipped from V and 6 bases from J, the junction kept 11 bases outside the gene matches. The CDR3 is made up of 17 amino acids.